These 21 T cell receptor beta chains share one sample of origin, sequenced in a study of tumor and adjacent non-tumor tissue in lung cancer. This sample's RNA came from whole unsorted tissue. This non-tumor lung sample came from over 3 cm beyond the tumor edge. TCRbeta libraries were built with three rounds of nested PCR, modified from ARM-PCR. From the multiplex PCR reads, TCRdb called clonotypes with MiXCR, one entry per CDR3 protein. The data show about 100,000 distinct CDR3 sequences, around three fifths seen once. The sequencing sample was made of distant non-tumor lung tissue. The receptors shown here come from a man aged 25-40 years with non-small cell lung cancer.

Concerning this clonotype itself: At one of its ends the junction is not consistent with the germline gene, which may arise from a read error. The chain is built from TRBV11-2 and TRBJ2-3; perhaps TRBD1 as D (6 bases). The CDR3 spans 16 residues. Germline V gene data show CDR1 as SGHAT and CDR2 as FQNNGV. Written as DNA, the CDR3 is TGTGCGAGCAGCACGCGGACAGAGGGCGGCACAGATACGCAGTATTTT. As protein: CASSTRTEGGTDTQYF.

The CDR3 loop reads CASSSRWVPPPYEQYF. DNA of the CDR3: TGTGCCAGCAGCTCGCGCTGGGTCCCGCCCCCCTACGAGCAGTACTTC. The V gene is TRBV11-2, the J gene TRBJ2-7; D uncertain. The V and J ends lost 4 bases and 2 bases respectively, with 18 bases between them. CDR3 size: 16 residues. The germline gives CDR1 SGHAT, CDR2 FQNNGV.

This clonotype was observed once. The CDR3 ends on some other residue instead of the conserved phenylalanine or tryptophan, so this is likely a read error. Because the CDR3's place on the DNA is in doubt, the DNA is left out and the CDR3 is given as listed by TCRdb. The gene calls are TRBV6-2 or TRBV6-3 and TRBJ2-7; the table names TRBD1, a call not compared with the DNA. Germline CDR1 MNHEY, CDR2 SVGEGT. The CDR3 length is 13 residues, termini included. CDR3 region: CASSYRQDYEQHL.

As concerns this clonotype: Likely a read error: the CDR3 ends without its conserved phenylalanine or tryptophan. The limits of the CDR3 on the DNA are not certain, so only TCRdb's listed CDR3 is given. The chain uses TRBV20-1 and TRBJ2-7; TRBD1, the D gene given by the table, was not confirmed from the DNA. The CDR3 is 12 amino acids long, termini counted. CDR1 and CDR2 from the germline V gene are DFQATT and SNEGSKA (reference sequence). CDR3 region: CSAQGQVFERYS.

This clonotype was counted between two and nine times. This CDR3 is CATSGPAGGTTLYGYTF. In nucleotides, the CDR3 is TGTGCCACCAGTGGCCCGGCAGGCGGAACTACCCTATATGGCTACACCTTC. This chain uses TRBV24-1 with TRBJ1-2; no definite D call. Looked up from germline, CDR1 is KGHDR and CDR2 is SFDVKD. There are 17 residues in the CDR3. Trimming took off 5 bases at V and 5 bases at J, with 23 bases between the two ends.

Remarks on this clonotype: A junction boundary mismatches the germline segment, possibly from a read error. The chain carries TRBV5-6 and TRBJ2-5, with D possibly TRBD2 on 6 matching bases. The CDR3 has 16 amino acids. The germline V gene has CDR1 SGHDT and CDR2 YYEEEE. CDR3 region: CASSFRSRGKGETKYF. The DNA for the CDR3 is TGTGCCAGCAGCTTCAGGAGCCGGGGGAAGGGAGAGACCAAGTATTTC.

This clonotype was seen many times. The chain couples TRBV4-2 to TRBJ2-7; D uncertain. The germline V gene has CDR1 LGHNA and CDR2 YNFKEQ. The CDR3 runs 12 residues. Trimming pared 4 bases from V and 4 bases from J, leaving 8 bases between. The CDR3 loop reads CASSLTRYEQYF. CDR3 coding DNA: TGTGCCAGCAGCCTGACACGATACGAGCAGTACTTC.

This clonotype was recorded only once. This rearrangement joins TRBV12-3 or TRBV12-4 to TRBJ1-2; the match to TRBD1 covers 7 bases. This CDR3 comprises 12 residues. The CDR3 bases are TGTGTCGGCAGCCCTAACAGGGGCCGCTACACCTTC. Translation: CVGSPNRGRYTF.

To note about this clonotype: A junction boundary mismatches the germline segment, possibly from a read error. The chain couples TRBV11-1 to TRBJ2-4; D not resolved. Germline CDR1 is SGHAT and CDR2 is FQDESV (reference sequence). The CDR3 consists of 16 residues. The CDR3 is CASTHSGRATNNTQYF. CDR3 bases: TGTGCCAGCACCCACTCAGGTAGGGCGACCAACAACACTCAGTACTTC. Full variable domain (missing parts from reference TRBV11-1 and TRBJ2-4): EAEVAQSPRYKITEKSQAVAFWCDPISGHATLYWYRQILGQGPELLVQFQDESVVDDSQLPKDRFSAERLKGVDSTLKIQPAELGDSAMYLCASTHSGRATNNTQYFGAGTRLSVL.

Notes on this clonotype: At one end, the junction sequence differs from germline, possibly due to a read error. The V call is TRBV29-1, the J call TRBJ1-1; a possible D gene is TRBD1 (5 bases). Germline values: CDR1 SQVTM, CDR2 ANQGSEA. The CDR3 is 11 amino acids. CDR3 in DNA: TGCAGCATTGATGGGGGGACTGAAGTTTTCTTT. This encodes CSIDGGTEVFF.

The chain recombines TRBV12-3 or TRBV12-4 with TRBJ2-4, with a possible D match to TRBD1 (5 bases). The ends were cut back, 2 bases at V and 2 bases at J, with 10 bases in the middle. This CDR3 region has 15 residues. The DNA for the CDR3 is TGTGCCAGCAGTTTATTTCAGGGTCCCAAAAACATTCAGTACTTC. It yields the protein CASSLFQGPKNIQYF.

Comment on this clonotype: Since the CDR3 does not end with the conserved phenylalanine or tryptophan, this likely comes from a read error. J is TRBJ2-2 and V is TRBV7-9; D unresolved. Trimming removed 5 bases at V and 4 bases at J, with 17 bases between. There are 16 residues in the CDR3. Per the germline V gene, CDR1 is SEHNR and CDR2 is FQNEAQ (reference sequence). CDR3 sequence: CASSLLVGVGTGELFL. The CDR3 DNA reads as TGTGCCAGCAGCCTATTGGTTGGGGTCGGCACCGGGGAGCTGTTTCTT.

The J gene is TRBJ2-5, the V gene TRBV11-3; TRBD2 agrees at 7 bases. The CDR3 has 16 residues. Germline CDR1 is SGHNT and CDR2 is YENEEA. The J segment lost 0 bases and the V segment lost 5 bases, leaving 9 bases of the junction unmatched. CDR3 nucleotides: TGTGCCAGCAGCACCCATAGCGGGCACAACCAAGAGACCCAGTACTTC. As protein: CASSTHSGHNQETQYF.

A note on this clonotype: The junction differs from germline at one of its ends, possibly a read error. J is TRBJ2-5 and V is TRBV29-1; 7 nucleotides align to TRBD2. The CDR3 runs to 13 residues. The germline CDR1 and CDR2 sequences are SQVTM and ANQGSEA. CDR3 DNA sequence: TGCAGCTCATTCGGGCTAGCGGCAGAGACCCAGTACTTT. As protein: CSSFGLAAETQYF.

This clonotype appeared once. A read error may explain this, as a much larger clone is one base away. The chain combines TRBV6-6 with TRBJ2-3, with D perhaps TRBD1 (5 bases). Germline V CDR1 and CDR2: MNHNY, SVGAGI (reference sequence). CDR3 length: 15 amino acids. The DNA of the CDR3 is TGTGCCAGCAGTTCTTCAGACAGAAGCATAGATACGCAGTATTTT. Protein: CASSSSDRSIDTQYF.

Of note for this clonotype: A much larger clone differs from this one at a single base, so this may be a read error. The V and J genes are TRBV12-3 or TRBV12-4 and TRBJ1-1; a possible D gene is TRBD1 (6 bases). The CDR3 spans 14 residues. V was cut by 1 base and J by 11 bases, with 17 bases left in between. The CDR3 here is CASSLGWGHARAFF. The CDR3, as DNA: TGTGCCAGCAGTTTAGGATGGGGACACGCTCGGGCTTTCTTT.

On this clonotype itself: A read error may be the cause here, since a much bigger clone is one base away. The genes are TRBV5-4 and TRBJ2-4; D remains ambiguous. V lost 0 bases, J lost 7 bases, and 8 bases lay in between. Germline V gives CDR1 SGHNT, CDR2 YYREEE (reference sequence). The CDR3 contains 13 residues. CDR3 region: CASSLAIGNIQYF. The CDR3 DNA reads TGTGCCAGCAGCTTGGCCATAGGTAACATTCAGTACTTC.

On this clonotype: A much larger clonotype is one base distant, so this may be a read error. The V gene is TRBV6-5, the J gene TRBJ1-6; D gene ambiguous. Germline lookup yields CDR1 MNHEY and CDR2 SVGAGI. The CDR3 extends over 15 amino acids. CDR3 nucleotides: TGTGGCAGCAGTTATGATTTGGGCTTTAATTCACCCCTCCACTTT. This encodes CGSSYDLGFNSPLHF.

The chain carries TRBV6-6 and TRBJ2-3, with 8 bases matching TRBD2. The CDR3 spans 16 residues. Germline CDR1 MNHNY, CDR2 SVGAGI (reference sequence). Trimming cost V 2 bases and J 2 bases; bases outside gene matches: 6. CDR3 sequence: CASSYISGVLTDTQYF. Written as DNA, the CDR3 is TGTGCCAGCAGTTACATTAGCGGGGTCCTCACAGATACGCAGTATTTT.

The chain links TRBV5-4 to TRBJ1-4; no clear D. The CDR3 contains 16 residues. Germline values: CDR1 SGHNT, CDR2 YYREEE (reference sequence). The CDR3: CAISFGPGSTNEKLFF. DNA of the CDR3: TGTGCAATCAGCTTTGGTCCGGGATCAACTAATGAAAAACTGTTTTTT.

This clonotype was found once. This CDR3 is missing its conserved last phenylalanine or tryptophan, likely due to a read error. The chain is built from TRBV6-1 and TRBJ2-6, with TRBD1 as a possible D gene (5 bases). The length of the CDR3 is 16 residues. Per germline, CDR1 MNHNS and CDR2 SASEGT. The CDR3 is CTSSESGASGANVLTS. CDR3 sequence (DNA): TGTACCAGCAGTGAAAGTGGGGCCTCTGGGGCCAACGTCCTGACTTCC.